Listed here are 29 T cell receptor beta chains from one sample, sequenced in a study of beta chain features in type 1 diabetes. The study, taken as a whole, reports: Type 1 diabetes patients had moderately but significantly shorter TCRB CDR3s in all four CD4+ subsets.

The authors reverse transcribed all of the isolated RNA, so sequencing captured expressed TCRB transcripts. Here immunoSEQ multiplex PCR was the method, and the copy in TCRdb shows in-frame clones only, minus some. In the table there are roughly 300,000 clones, roughly an eighth of which are singletons. These TCRs' antigens remain unknown. The source material was naive CD4+ T cells from blood. These receptor sequences come from a man between 25 and 39 years old with type 1 diabetes.

V and J are TRBV4-1 and TRBJ2-5, with 7 bases matching TRBD2. The germline CDR1 and CDR2 sequences are MGHRA and YSYEKL. The CDR3 is 13 residues long. The ends lost 4 bases at V and 7 bases at J; junction bases unmatched: 6. CDR3 bases: TGCGCCAGCAGCCGACTAGCTGGTGGGACCCAGTACTTC. Translation gives CASSRLAGGTQYF.

The chain employs TRBV19 and TRBJ2-7, with a possible D match to TRBD2 (6 bases). The ends were cut back, 7 bases at V and 2 bases at J, with 12 bases in the middle. This CDR3 region has 13 residues. Germline assignment: CDR1 LNHDA and CDR2 SQIVND (reference sequence). CDR3 region: CASKEGAAYEQYF. In DNA form, the CDR3 reads TGTGCCAGTAAGGAGGGAGCGGCCTACGAGCAGTACTTC.

The chain links TRBV30 to TRBJ1-4; D is uncertain. V lost 5 bases, J lost 12 bases, and 28 bases lay in between. The CDR3 contains 16 residues. Germline-derived CDR1 and CDR2 are GTSNPN and SVGIG (reference sequence). In DNA, the CDR3 is TGTGCCTGGGGTTTGGGAGACCGCAGGTGGAAGAGGGAACTGTTTTTT. Translating it yields CAWGLGDRRWKRELFF.

A few counts support this clone. The V gene is TRBV28, the J gene TRBJ2-5; D may be TRBD2 (6 bases). Germline CDR1 reads MDHEN; CDR2 reads SYDVKM. Trimming pared 5 bases from V and 2 bases from J, leaving 9 bases between. This CDR3 comprises 13 residues. The CDR3 bases are TGTGCCAGCAGTCGGGACTTGCAAGAGACCCAGTACTTC. This translates into CASSRDLQETQYF.

This clone has a handful of counts. This CDR3 reads CASSLSGSADTQYF. Written as DNA, the CDR3 is TGCGCCAGCAGCTTGTCCGGGAGCGCAGATACGCAGTATTTT. The genes are TRBV5-1 and TRBJ2-3, with D tentatively TRBD2 (6 bases). The CDR3 is 14 residues long. The germline V gene has CDR1 SGHRS and CDR2 YFSETQ. V was cut by 1 base and J by 4 bases, with 10 bases left in between.

V is TRBV6-1 and J is TRBJ2-7; D call uncertain. This CDR3 is built from 15 residues. Germline loops: CDR1 MNHNS, CDR2 SASEGT. Trimming stripped 2 bases from V and 2 bases from J, with 13 bases between. In DNA form, the CDR3 reads TGTGCCAGCAGTGAACAGGTAGACAACCCCTACGAGCAGTACTTC. Translated: CASSEQVDNPYEQYF.

The chain has TRBV27 and TRBJ2-7; possibly TRBD1 for D (6 bases). V was trimmed by 7 bases and J by 5 bases, leaving 18 bases between them. The germline V gene encodes CDR1 MNHEY and CDR2 SMNVEV (reference sequence). This CDR3 has 14 residues. For the CDR3, the DNA is TGTGCCAGCACCCCTAGGTGGGGGCGAGACGAGCAGTACTTC. Residues: CASTPRWGRDEQYF.

This clone was picked up a small number of times. The chain is built from TRBV7-6 and TRBJ2-1; no clear D. This CDR3 has 13 residues. V was clipped by 0 bases and J by 7 bases, with 7 bases between them. CDR1 is SGHVS, CDR2 FNYEAQ, per germline. Written as DNA, the CDR3 is TGTGCCAGCAGCTTAGCCTCTCGGAATGAGCAGTTCTTC. Translating gives CASSLASRNEQFF.

In this sample, this clone turned up a few times. V and J are TRBV7-8 and TRBJ2-7, with D tentatively TRBD1 (5 bases). The CDR3 is 14 residues long. From germline, CDR1 is SGHVS and CDR2 FQNEAQ. Between the trimmed V and J ends, which lost 0 bases and 3 bases, there was a span of 9 bases. CDR3 sequence reads: CASSLALQGYEQYF. CDR3 nucleotides: TGTGCCAGCAGCTTAGCGCTGCAGGGCTACGAGCAGTACTTC.

The sample holds a few counts of this clone. The chain combines TRBV20-1 with TRBJ2-3; no clear D gene. In germline, CDR1 is DFQATT, CDR2 SNEGSKA (reference sequence). The CDR3 spans 11 residues. V was pared by 6 bases and J by 4 bases, with 8 bases between. The CDR3 sequence is CSAPPADTQYF. CDR3 DNA sequence: TGCAGTGCCCCCCCGGCAGATACGCAGTATTTT.

The chain is built from TRBV29-1 and TRBJ2-3; 9 nucleotides align to TRBD2. V shed 6 bases, J shed 3 bases, and the junction held 7 bases outside the gene matches. Germline assignment: CDR1 SQVTM and CDR2 ANQGSEA. CDR3 length equals 14 residues. The CDR3 loop reads CSVLAGTRTDTQYF. Here the CDR3 DNA reads TGCAGCGTGCTAGCGGGGACTAGAACAGATACGCAGTATTTT.

The chain is built from TRBV9 and TRBJ2-5, with 8 bases fitting TRBD2. Per the germline V gene, CDR1 is SGDLS and CDR2 is YYNGEE. The CDR3 runs to 15 residues. With V trimmed by 0 bases and J by 5 bases, 6 bases remained unmatched. Here the CDR3 reads CASSVGAGARETQYF. In nucleotides, the CDR3 is TGTGCCAGCAGCGTAGGAGCGGGAGCTAGGGAGACCCAGTACTTC.

This chain connects TRBV4-3 to TRBJ1-5, with D possibly being TRBD1 (6 bases). CDR3 length equals 15 residues. Germline V lookup: CDR1 LGHNA, CDR2 YSLEER. Trimming took off 4 bases at V and 1 base at J, with 11 bases between the two ends. DNA for the CDR3: TGCGCCAGCAGCCTAACAGGGTTCAGCAATCAGCCCCAGCATTTT. It yields the protein CASSLTGFSNQPQHF.

The chain combines TRBV5-1 with TRBJ2-1; TRBD2 agrees at 15 bases. Per the germline V gene, CDR1 is SGHRS and CDR2 is YFSETQ. The CDR3 consists of 16 residues. J gave up 9 bases and V 3 bases, and 7 bases lay outside the gene matches. The CDR3 is CASSWGLAGGGSEQFF. CDR3 bases: TGCGCCAGCAGCTGGGGACTAGCGGGAGGAGGAAGTGAGCAGTTCTTC.

About this clone: Other DNA sequences in this specimen translate into the identical CDR3. V is TRBV15 and J is TRBJ2-6, with TRBD1 as a possible D gene (5 bases). CDR1 and CDR2 from the germline V gene are LNHNV and YYDKDF (reference sequence). The length of the CDR3 is 15 residues. V lost 1 base and J 1 base, leaving 5 bases between the germline ends. CDR3 DNA sequence: TGTGCCACCAGCAGAGCAGGGTCTGGGGCCAACGTCCTGACTTTC. It codes for CATSRAGSGANVLTF.

The chain has TRBV5-1 and TRBJ2-4; TRBD2 is a possible D gene (5 bases). CDR1 and CDR2 from the germline V gene are SGHRS and YFSETQ. Trimming took off 4 bases at V and 3 bases at J, with 11 bases between the two ends. The CDR3 is 14 residues long. CDR3 sequence: CASSPPGFKNIQYF. In DNA, the CDR3 is TGCGCCAGCAGCCCCCCGGGGTTCAAAAACATTCAGTACTTC.

CDR3 in amino acids: CASSPPDAGNYGYTF. CDR3 nucleotides: TGTGCCAGCTCACCGCCCGACGCGGGGAACTATGGCTACACCTTC. This rearrangement joins TRBV18 to TRBJ1-2; D unclear. CDR3 length: 15 amino acids. V was cut by 3 bases and J by 2 bases, with 13 bases left in between. CDR1 is KGHSH and CDR2 is LQKENI in the germline V gene.

V is TRBV28 and J is TRBJ1-2; D unresolved. V was pared by 8 bases and J by 8 bases, with 15 bases between. The CDR3 is 12 residues long. Germline V lookup: CDR1 MDHEN, CDR2 SYDVKM. CDR3 nucleotide sequence: TGTGCCAGCCTCGCGGACCGAGGGGGCTACACCTTC. Residues: CASLADRGGYTF.

The J gene is TRBJ2-1, the V gene TRBV19, with D unresolved. The CDR3 sequence is 14 residues long. V was cut by 0 bases and J by 4 bases, with 7 bases left in between. The germline V gene has CDR1 LNHDA and CDR2 SQIVND (reference sequence). The CDR3: CASSIESVYNEQFF. CDR3 coding DNA: TGTGCCAGTAGTATAGAATCAGTATACAATGAGCAGTTCTTC.

The V and J genes are TRBV4-3 and TRBJ1-2; no reliable D call. Germline V lookup: CDR1 LGHNA, CDR2 YSLEER. V was trimmed by 4 bases and J by 3 bases, leaving 12 bases between them. The length of the CDR3 is 14 residues. The CDR3 sequence is CASSPWWRDYGYTF. Written as DNA, the CDR3 is TGCGCCAGCAGCCCTTGGTGGAGGGACTATGGCTACACCTTC.

In this sample, this clone turned up a few times. The V and J genes are TRBV4-3 and TRBJ2-1; 10 bases are a match to TRBD2. Trimming cost V 6 bases and J 7 bases; bases outside gene matches: 6. There are 14 residues in the CDR3. Germline CDR1 LGHNA, CDR2 YSLEER. This CDR3 reads CASSPRTSGNEQFF. Written as DNA, the CDR3 is TGCGCCAGCAGTCCAAGGACTAGCGGAAATGAGCAGTTCTTC.

The rearrangement uses TRBV6-6 and TRBJ1-2; D uncertain. V lost 2 bases and J 4 bases, leaving 8 bases between the germline ends. The CDR3 runs to 13 residues. Germline V gene lookup returns CDR1 MNHNY and CDR2 SVGAGI (reference sequence). The CDR3 nucleotides read TGTGCCAGCAGTTACAGGGAGGGCTATGGCTACACCTTC. This sequence encodes CASSYREGYGYTF.

This clone came up a few times. CDR3 sequence: CASRRWRLNTEAFF. CDR3 sequence (DNA): TGTGCCAGCAGACGCTGGAGATTGAACACTGAAGCTTTCTTT. The chain combines TRBV7-8 with TRBJ1-1; no definite D call. V lost 6 bases to trimming and J lost 0 bases, with 11 bases between them. This CDR3 contains 14 residues. The germline V gene has CDR1 SGHVS and CDR2 FQNEAQ.

This clone showed up just a few times. V and J are TRBV7-9 and TRBJ2-5; 9 bases align to TRBD1. Germline CDR1 SEHNR, CDR2 FQNEAQ (reference sequence). This CDR3 comprises 14 residues. The ends lost 5 bases at V and 3 bases at J; junction bases unmatched: 4. CDR3 sequence reads: CASSGGTGKETQYF. The CDR3 bases are TGTGCCAGCAGCGGAGGGACAGGGAAAGAGACCCAGTACTTC.

The chain employs TRBV7-9 and TRBJ1-1, with D maybe TRBD1 (5 bases). Germline assignment: CDR1 SEHNR and CDR2 FQNEAQ (reference sequence). This CDR3 has 15 amino acids. Trimming removed 5 bases from V and 3 bases from J, with 16 bases in between. CDR3 region: CASSPAGVGDTEAFF. In nucleotides, the CDR3 is TGTGCCAGCAGCCCCGCGGGGGTGGGTGACACTGAAGCTTTCTTT.

This clone turned up a few times. This chain joins TRBV9 and TRBJ2-7; the match to TRBD1 covers 10 bases. Germline trimming cut 3 bases from V and 1 base from J; bases unmatched to any gene: 7. The CDR3 covers 16 residues. Germline loops: CDR1 SGDLS, CDR2 YYNGEE. The CDR3 is CASSARQGATSYEQYF. CDR3 bases: TGTGCCAGCAGCGCAAGACAGGGGGCAACGTCCTACGAGCAGTACTTC. The full variable domain, its missing parts supplied by reference TRBV9 and TRBJ2-7, is DSGVTQTPKHLITATGQRVTLRCSPRSGDLSVYWYQQSLDQGLQFLIQYYNGEERAKGNILERFSAQQFPDLHSELNLSSLELGDSALYFCASSARQGATSYEQYFGPGTRLTVT.

This chain uses TRBV5-6 with TRBJ2-7; no firm D call. This CDR3 comprises 11 residues. V was cut by 2 bases and J by 4 bases, with 4 bases left in between. Germline CDR1 reads SGHDT; CDR2 reads YYEEEE. This chain's CDR3 is CASSFGYEQYF. In DNA, the CDR3 is TGTGCCAGCAGCTTCGGGTACGAGCAGTACTTC. The entire variable domain, with the rest obtained from reference TRBV5-6 and TRBJ2-7, is as follows: DAGVTQSPTHLIKTRGQQVTLRCSPKSGHDTVSWYQQALGQGPQFIFQYYEEEERQRGNFPDRFSGHQFPNYSSELNVNALLLGDSALYLCASSFGYEQYFGPGTRLTVT.

This clone was observed a handful of times. The V call is TRBV9, the J call TRBJ2-7; the match to TRBD2 covers 9 bases. V lost 0 bases, J lost 6 bases, and 7 bases stayed unmatched. Germline V gene sequence: CDR1 SGDLS, CDR2 YYNGEE. CDR3 length: 15 amino acids. CDR3 sequence (DNA): TGTGCCAGCAGCGTAGATCTAGCGGGATCACGCGAGCAGTACTTC. Translation: CASSVDLAGSREQYF.

J is TRBJ2-7 and V is TRBV7-9, with 11 bases aligning to TRBD2. The ends lost 3 bases at V and 4 bases at J; junction bases unmatched: 5. CDR3 size: 15 residues. Germline V gives CDR1 SEHNR, CDR2 FQNEAQ (reference sequence). CDR3 protein: CASSFLAGGVYEQYF. In nucleotides, the CDR3 is TGTGCCAGCAGCTTCCTAGCGGGGGGAGTTTACGAGCAGTACTTC.